A single sample gave rise to the 17 T cell receptor beta chains below, sequenced in a study of cytomegalovirus exposure and HLA in healthy donors. The PCR contained 60 Vbeta and 13 Jbeta primers. TCRdb's copy holds only in-frame clones and misses some; the assay was immunoSEQ multiplex PCR. Its listing shows about 40,000 clones. The sample comprised PBMCs. The source is a male donor in good health and CMV-seronegative.

The V and J genes are TRBV7-9 and TRBJ2-3; D is perhaps TRBD2 (6 bases). V was shortened by 3 bases and J by 4 bases, with 14 bases between the two germline ends. The CDR3 totals 15 residues. Per germline, CDR1 SEHNR and CDR2 FQNEAQ (reference sequence). CDR3 sequence: CASSLGWGDADTQYF. CDR3 nucleotides: TGTGCCAGCAGCTTGGGATGGGGGGATGCAGATACGCAGTATTTT.

V gene TRBV7-2 combines with J gene TRBJ2-5; TRBD2 agrees at 7 bases. Germline CDR1 and CDR2: SGHTA and FQGNSA. The CDR3 totals 13 residues. Trimming removed 6 bases from V and 3 bases from J; junction bases left unmatched: 4. For the CDR3, the DNA is TGTGCCAGCAGACCGGGGAGGGAAGAGACCCAGTACTTC. This gives the protein CASRPGREETQYF.

The chain uses TRBV18 and TRBJ1-2, with a tentative D call TRBD1 (6 bases). The CDR3 totals 17 residues. From germline, CDR1 is KGHSH and CDR2 LQKENI. Between the trimmed V and J ends, which lost 6 bases and 4 bases, there was a span of 24 bases. DNA of the CDR3: TGTGCCAGCTCCCCCGAACAGGGAGGGCTAAAGAGCTATGGCTACACCTTC. It translates to CASSPEQGGLKSYGYTF.

The chain couples TRBV19 to TRBJ1-1; weak D call: TRBD1 (6 bases). The CDR3 has 16 amino acids. Germline loops: CDR1 LNHDA, CDR2 SQIVND (reference sequence). Trimming left V 5 bases short and J 2 bases short, with 18 bases between. This CDR3 reads CASSVLQGKGNTEAFF. The CDR3 nucleotides are TGTGCCAGTAGTGTACTACAGGGTAAAGGAAACACTGAAGCTTTCTTT. The variable domain in full, with the rest retrieved from reference TRBV19 and TRBJ1-1, is DGGITQSPKYLFRKEGQNVTLSCEQNLNHDAMYWYRQDPGQGLRLIYYSQIVNDFQKGDIAEGYSVSREKKESFPLTVTSAQKNPTAFYLCASSVLQGKGNTEAFFGQGTRLTVV.

V and J are TRBV5-1 and TRBJ2-3, with 7 bases fitting TRBD1. Looked up from germline, CDR1 is SGHRS and CDR2 is YFSETQ. CDR3 length: 15 residues. The V segment lost 4 bases and the J segment 4 bases; nucleotides outside the gene matches: 9. CDR3: CASSLGTARADTQYF. The CDR3 DNA is TGCGCCAGCAGCCTAGGGACAGCCCGGGCAGATACGCAGTATTTT.

The chain uses TRBV19 and TRBJ1-6; D gene uncertain. The germline V gene encodes CDR1 LNHDA and CDR2 SQIVND (reference sequence). The CDR3 contains 15 residues. The V end was cut by 1 base, the J end by 7 bases, with 11 bases between. CDR3 sequence reads: CASSIAWLINSPLHF. For the CDR3, the DNA is TGTGCCAGTAGTATAGCTTGGCTGATCAATTCACCCCTCCACTTT.

The chain recombines TRBV7-9 with TRBJ2-2; weak D call: TRBD1 (5 bases). Trimming left V 3 bases short and J 2 bases short, with 10 bases between. The CDR3 sequence is 15 residues long. The germline CDR1 and CDR2 sequences are SEHNR and FQNEAQ (reference sequence). The CDR3 DNA is TGTGCCAGCAGCTTCGACAGACTCAACACCGGGGAGCTGTTTTTT. Encoded protein: CASSFDRLNTGELFF.

The chain combines TRBV6-4 with TRBJ1-2; possibly TRBD1 for D (5 bases). Trimming stripped 2 bases from V and 8 bases from J, with 21 bases between. The CDR3 sequence is 16 residues long. Germline V gene lookup returns CDR1 MRHNA and CDR2 SNTAGT. The CDR3 DNA follows: TGTGCCAGCAGTGACGAGTGGGGCCGCCCGGTGGGGGGCTACACCTTC. As protein: CASSDEWGRPVGGYTF.

The chain carries TRBV2 and TRBJ2-3; TRBD2 aligns across 10 bases. CDR1 and CDR2 (germline): SNHLY, FYNNEI. This CDR3 is built from 16 residues. V was pared by 1 base and J by 6 bases, with 7 bases of the junction left unmatched. CDR3 in DNA: TGTGCCAGCAGTGAAGAGGTAGCGGGGGGTCTGGATACGCAGTATTTT. This encodes CASSEEVAGGLDTQYF.

The J gene is TRBJ2-1, the V gene TRBV4-2, with TRBD2 matching 13 bases. Germline values: CDR1 LGHNA, CDR2 YNFKEQ. CDR3 length equals 16 residues. J was trimmed by 7 bases and V by 5 bases; bases with no gene match: 8. CDR3 sequence reads: CASSSKTSGGANEQFF. In DNA, the CDR3 is TGTGCCAGCAGCTCGAAAACTAGCGGGGGGGCGAATGAGCAGTTCTTC.

The CDR3 loop is CASSPTSGTGELFF. CDR3 in DNA: TGTGCCAGCAGCCCCACCTCGGGCACCGGGGAGCTGTTTTTT. This rearrangement joins TRBV13 to TRBJ2-2; no reliable D call. Germline assignment: CDR1 PRHDT and CDR2 FYEKMQ (reference sequence). The CDR3 extends over 14 amino acids. Between the trimmed V and J ends, which lost 5 bases and 4 bases, there was a span of 11 bases.

The chain recombines TRBV5-5 with TRBJ2-3; possible D gene TRBD1, 6 bases. Deletions cut 7 bases from V and 0 bases from J, with 9 bases between. The germline CDR1 and CDR2 sequences are SGHKS and YYEKEE (reference sequence). The CDR3 length is 13 residues. Here the CDR3 DNA reads TGTGCCAGCGACAGGACTAGCACAGATACGCAGTATTTT. It codes for CASDRTSTDTQYF.

This chain links TRBV6-1 with TRBJ2-3; 10 bases fit TRBD2. The CDR3 has 15 residues. Germline CDR1 and CDR2: MNHNS and SASEGT. Germline trimming cut 5 bases from V and 1 base from J; bases unmatched to any gene: 3. The CDR3 DNA is TGTGCCAGCAGTCGCACTAGCGGGGGCACAGATACGCAGTATTTT. It is translated as CASSRTSGGTDTQYF.

The gene calls are TRBV20-1 and TRBJ1-2; D possibly corresponds to TRBD1 (5 bases). CDR1 and CDR2 from the germline V gene are DFQATT and SNEGSKA (reference sequence). Trimming cost V 4 bases and J 7 bases, with 10 bases left between them. The CDR3 extends over 11 amino acids. The CDR3 region is CSATLRVGYTF. The CDR3 DNA sequence: TGCAGTGCTACCCTCAGGGTTGGCTACACCTTC.

The chain's CDR3 is CASSSQGSSYQPQHF. CDR3 bases: TGTGCCAGCAGTTCACAGGGTTCCTCGTATCAGCCCCAGCATTTT. The gene calls are TRBV6-1 and TRBJ1-5, with a tentative D call TRBD1 (6 bases). In germline, CDR1 is MNHNS, CDR2 SASEGT. V dropped 5 bases and J dropped 5 bases, with 16 bases sitting between them. CDR3 length: 15 amino acids.

The chain joins TRBV19 to TRBJ1-1; TRBD1 matches at 8 bases. This CDR3 spans 17 amino acids. The V and J ends lost 3 bases and 5 bases, in that order; junction bases with no gene match: 14. CDR1 and CDR2 (germline): LNHDA, SQIVND (reference sequence). The CDR3 sequence: CASSIGPGGGKSTEAFF. The CDR3 bases are TGTGCCAGTAGTATTGGGCCAGGGGGCGGGAAGTCGACTGAAGCTTTCTTT.

V and J are TRBV9 and TRBJ1-1; 7 nucleotides align to TRBD1. V gave up 2 bases and J gave up 0 bases; unmatched junction bases: 4. Looked up from germline, CDR1 is SGDLS and CDR2 is YYNGEE. This CDR3 contains 15 residues. The CDR3: CASSVRGKMNTEAFF. Here the CDR3 DNA reads TGTGCCAGCAGCGTCAGGGGGAAAATGAACACTGAAGCTTTCTTT.